Below, one T cell receptor (beta chain) is given with its context. Its antigen is not identified. Primers: 60 Vbeta forward and 13 Jbeta reverse. TCRdb keeps only in-frame clones here, not all; method: immunoSEQ multiplex PCR. The profile shows approximately 100,000 clones, around 80% of them singletons. The trim removed 7 bases at V and 5 bases at J, leaving 3 bases unmatched. The CDR3 consists of 13 residues. The V gene's germline CDR1 is SNHLY and CDR2 FYNNEI. The data belong to a study of cytomegalovirus exposure and HLA in healthy donors. Whole-study results and caveats: Analyses of presence/absence relied on an assumption of roughly uniform sequencing depth across donors. TCR beta V- and J-gene trimming was later associated with a missense DCLRE1C variant.

The V call is TRBV2, the J call TRBJ2-5, with 11 bases identical to TRBD2. The source is a man aged 35 to 55 in good health and CMV-seronegative. Sequenced input: PBMCs. This chain's CDR3 is CASTGTSGETQYF. The DNA for the CDR3 is TGTGCCAGCACCGGGACTAGCGGTGAGACCCAGTACTTC. The full variable domain, its missing parts supplied by reference TRBV2 and TRBJ2-5, is EPEVTQTPSHQVTQMGQEVILRCVPISNHLYFYWYRQILGQKVEFLVSFYNNEISEKSEIFDDQFSVERPDGSNFTLKIRSTKLEDSAMYFCASTGTSGETQYFGPGTRLLVL.